Sequencing of this T cell receptor (beta chain) was carried out in a study of technical replicates of blood from a few donors. The assay was immunoSEQ multiplex PCR, and TCRdb's table has in-frame clones only and misses some. The sample includes tens of thousands of clones, approximately 96% of them seen just once. Germline V gene sequence: CDR1 MGHRA, CDR2 YSYEKL. J was trimmed by 3 bases and V by 4 bases; bases with no gene match: 9. The CDR3 extends over 15 amino acids. This receptor was obtained from a human donor in good health. The chain couples TRBV4-1 to TRBJ2-7; 7 positions match TRBD1. The sample taken for sequencing was T cells isolated from PBMCs. CDR3 bases: TGCGCCAGCAGCCCGATTATACAGGGGTTCTACGAGCAGTACTTC. Translation: CASSPIIQGFYEQYF.